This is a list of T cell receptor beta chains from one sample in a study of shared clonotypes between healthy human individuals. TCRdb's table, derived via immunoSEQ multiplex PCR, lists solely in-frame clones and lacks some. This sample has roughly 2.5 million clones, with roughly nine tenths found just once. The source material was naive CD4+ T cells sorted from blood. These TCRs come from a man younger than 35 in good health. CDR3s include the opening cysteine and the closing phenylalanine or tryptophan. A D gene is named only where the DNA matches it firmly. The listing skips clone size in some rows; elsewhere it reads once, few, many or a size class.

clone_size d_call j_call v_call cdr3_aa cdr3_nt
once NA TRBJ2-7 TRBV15 CATSRETGDSYEQYF TGTGCCACCAGCAGAGAAACAGGAGACTCCTACGAGCAGTACTTC
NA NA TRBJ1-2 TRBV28 CASSFLYTGLGGYTF TGTGCCAGCAGTTTCCTATACACAGGGTTGGGTGGCTACACCTTC
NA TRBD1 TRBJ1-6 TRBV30 CAWSVRQGSYYNSPLHF TGTGCCTGGAGTGTACGACAGGGGTCATACTATAATTCACCCCTCCACTTT
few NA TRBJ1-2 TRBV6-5 CASSTRGRAGYTF TGTGCCAGCAGTACGCGGGGGCGGGCAGGCTACACCTTC
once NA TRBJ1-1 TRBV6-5 CASSYSKVMNTEAFF TGTGCCAGCAGTTACTCGAAGGTAATGAACACTGAAGCTTTCTTT
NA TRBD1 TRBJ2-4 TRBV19 CASSIAPRQGGIQYF TGTGCCAGTAGTATTGCCCCTCGACAGGGGGGCATTCAGTACTTC
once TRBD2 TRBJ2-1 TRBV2 CACTSGRVRNEQFF TGTGCCTGTACTAGCGGTCGTGTACGGAATGAGCAGTTCTTC
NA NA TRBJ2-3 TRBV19 CASSRFGTDTQYF TGTGCCAGTAGTAGGTTTGGCACAGATACGCAGTATTTT
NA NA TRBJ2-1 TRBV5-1 CASSIRGDTSYNEQFF TGCGCCAGCAGTATAAGGGGGGACACCTCCTACAATGAGCAGTTCTTC
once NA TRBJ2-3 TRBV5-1 CASSFNPGYTQYF TGCGCCAGCAGCTTTAATCCGGGATATACGCAGTATTTT
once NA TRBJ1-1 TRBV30 CAWSVSQGTEAFF TGTGCCTGGAGTGTTTCCCAGGGCACTGAAGCTTTCTTT
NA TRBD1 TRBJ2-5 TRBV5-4 CASSGRTGPIQETQYF TGTGCCAGCAGCGGAAGGACAGGACCCATCCAAGAGACCCAGTACTTC
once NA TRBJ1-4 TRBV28 CASSSFGVGGEKLFF TGTGCCAGCAGTTCCTTCGGGGTGGGAGGCGAAAAACTGTTTTTT
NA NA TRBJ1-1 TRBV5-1 CASSPGTVNTEAFF TGCGCCAGCAGTCCCGGGACGGTGAACACTGAAGCTTTCTTT
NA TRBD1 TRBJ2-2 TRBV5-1 CASSPSRGPNTGELFF TGCGCCAGCAGCCCGAGTAGGGGGCCGAACACCGGGGAGCTGTTTTTT
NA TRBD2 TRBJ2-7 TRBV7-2 CASSFPKSGRGLYEQYF TGTGCCAGCAGCTTCCCCAAAAGCGGGAGGGGGCTCTACGAGCAGTACTTC
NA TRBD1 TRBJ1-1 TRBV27 CASSSLGRDRTEAFF TGTGCCAGCAGTTCGCTTGGCAGGGACAGGACTGAAGCTTTCTTT
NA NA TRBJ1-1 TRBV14 CASSPSSNQARQAFF TGTGCAAGCAGCCCCTCTTCAAATCAAGCGCGCCAAGCTTTCTTT
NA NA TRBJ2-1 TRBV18 CASSPGAGQRFEQFF TGTGCCAGCTCCCCAGGGGCGGGACAGAGGTTTGAGCAGTTCTTC